Shown below are 27 T cell receptor beta chains from a single sample sequenced in a study of T cell responses to AZD1222 COVID-19 vaccine. Produced via immunoSEQ multiplex PCR; TCRdb's table is partial and in-frame only. The table records over 120,000 clones, over 90% of them present only once. The material sequenced was peripheral blood, taken 28 days after the second AZD1222 dose. The source is an adult who received the AZD1222 COVID-19 vaccine.

The chain carries TRBV19 and TRBJ1-1; D possibly corresponds to TRBD1 (5 bases). The CDR3 covers 14 residues. With 5 bases removed from V and 2 bases from J, the gap between germline ends came to 12 bases. Germline-derived CDR1 and CDR2 are LNHDA and SQIVND (reference sequence). For the CDR3, the DNA is TGTGCCAGTAGTTCCACAGGAGGAAACACTGAAGCTTTCTTT. Translating gives CASSSTGGNTEAFF.

V is TRBV11-3 and J is TRBJ2-2; 7 nucleotides match TRBD2. V shed 5 bases, J shed 0 bases, and the junction held 6 bases outside the gene matches. The V gene's germline CDR1 is SGHNT and CDR2 YENEEA. CDR3 length: 16 amino acids. The CDR3 protein is CASSLTRGSNTGELFF. CDR3 coding DNA: TGTGCCAGCAGCCTCACGCGGGGGTCGAACACCGGGGAGCTGTTTTTT.

This rearrangement joins TRBV3-1 (or the pseudogene TRBV3-2) to TRBJ1-2; 8 positions agree with TRBD1. With 5 bases clipped from V and 4 bases from J, the junction kept 6 bases outside the gene matches. The CDR3 runs to 14 residues. Looked up from germline, CDR1 is LGHDT and CDR2 is YNNKEL (reference sequence). The CDR3 sequence: CASSATDRAYGYTF. In DNA, the CDR3 is TGTGCCAGCAGCGCCACGGACAGGGCCTATGGCTACACCTTC.

The chain uses TRBV9 and TRBJ2-7; 9 bases align to TRBD1. The CDR3 contains 15 residues. Trimming took 4 bases from V and 2 from J; bases not matched to a gene: 7. Germline CDR1 reads SGDLS; CDR2 reads YYNGEE. The CDR3 region is CASSPRTGEPYEQYF. CDR3 coding DNA: TGTGCCAGCAGCCCGAGGACAGGGGAACCCTACGAGCAGTACTTC.

The chain links TRBV28 to TRBJ1-6; 7 bases agree with TRBD1. This CDR3 has 15 residues. The junction had 9 bases not matched to a gene; V was cut back by 6 bases and J by 7 bases. Germline V lookup: CDR1 MDHEN, CDR2 SYDVKM. This CDR3 reads CASRKGGRVNSPLHF. The CDR3 nucleotides read TGTGCCAGCAGGAAAGGGGGCCGGGTGAATTCACCCCTCCACTTT.

This clone turned up a few times. The rearrangement links TRBV9 to TRBJ1-1; D is ambiguous. This CDR3 is 13 amino acids long. CDR1 and CDR2 from the germline V gene are SGDLS and YYNGEE. Trimming removed 4 bases at V and 1 base at J, with 8 bases between. The CDR3 bases are TGTGCCAGCAGCTTCGGCGAGAACACTGAAGCTTTCTTT. Amino acids: CASSFGENTEAFF.

This chain links TRBV28 with TRBJ2-1; possible D gene TRBD1, 6 bases. The CDR3 has 13 residues. Trimming stripped 6 bases from V and 6 bases from J, with 12 bases between. CDR1 and CDR2 (germline): MDHEN, SYDVKM. The CDR3 region has the DNA TGTGCCAGCAGCCAAGGGACACCCAATGAGCAGTTCTTC. This gives the protein CASSQGTPNEQFF.

The V and J genes are TRBV9 and TRBJ1-1; 7 positions agree with TRBD1. Germline assignment: CDR1 SGDLS and CDR2 YYNGEE. The CDR3 loop spans 14 amino acids. V shed 2 bases and J 4 bases; nucleotides not matched to a gene: 5. The CDR3 loop is CASSVQGVSTEAFF. In nucleotides, the CDR3 is TGTGCCAGCAGCGTCCAGGGGGTGAGCACTGAAGCTTTCTTT.

The chain recombines TRBV3-1 (or the pseudogene TRBV3-2) with TRBJ1-1, with TRBD1 as a possible D gene (5 bases). The CDR3 has 12 amino acids. V lost 4 bases and J 7 bases, leaving 10 bases between the germline ends. From germline, CDR1 is LGHDT and CDR2 YNNKEL (reference sequence). The CDR3, as DNA: TGTGCCAGCAGCCGTGGTGACAGTGAAGCTTTCTTT. Translating gives CASSRGDSEAFF.

The V and J genes are TRBV4-1 and TRBJ1-5; 7 bases match TRBD1. Trimming cost V 1 base and J 6 bases; bases outside gene matches: 12. The germline CDR1 and CDR2 sequences are MGHRA and YSYEKL. This CDR3 region has 17 residues. CDR3 region: CASSQVNRGSFSQPQHF. DNA for the CDR3: TGCGCCAGCAGCCAAGTCAACAGGGGTTCTTTTAGTCAGCCCCAGCATTTT.

This sequence joins TRBV7-3 and TRBJ2-7, with 9 bases fitting TRBD1. Germline V CDR1 and CDR2: SGHTA, FQGTGA. V was pared by 5 bases and J by 3 bases, with 5 bases of the junction left unmatched. The CDR3 length is 14 residues. The CDR3 nucleotides read TGTGCCAGCAGCCCCGGACAGGGGTACTACGAGCAGTACTTC. As protein: CASSPGQGYYEQYF.

The chain links TRBV28 to TRBJ2-1; 9 nucleotides align to TRBD2. V was pared by 4 bases and J by 3 bases, with 7 bases of the junction left unmatched. Germline V gene data show CDR1 as MDHEN and CDR2 as SYDVKM. The CDR3 extends over 16 amino acids. CDR3 bases: TGTGCCAGCAGTTCGGGGGGACTAGCCGACTACAATGAGCAGTTCTTC. Its translation is CASSSGGLADYNEQFF. Filled out from reference TRBV28 and TRBJ2-1, the complete variable domain reads DVKVTQSSRYLVKRTGEKVFLECVQDMDHENMFWYRQDPGLGLRLIYFSYDVKMKEKGDIPEGYSVSREKKERFSLILESASTNQTSMYLCASSSGGLADYNEQFFGPGTRLTVL.

The chain joins TRBV18 to TRBJ1-4, with D possibly TRBD1 on 5 matching bases. The CDR3 contains 16 residues. The germline CDR1 and CDR2 sequences are KGHSH and LQKENI. The V end was cut by 2 bases, the J end by 8 bases, with 18 bases between. The CDR3 nucleotides read TGTGCCAGCTCACCAGCCTCAACCAGGGACGGGGAAAAACTGTTTTTT. As protein: CASSPASTRDGEKLFF.

This chain joins TRBV21-1 and TRBJ2-1; TRBD2, as called in the table, went unchecked against the DNA. TRBV21-1 is termed a pseudogene. The CDR3 runs 17 residues. The CDR3 loop is CASSKEPRGCISSEQFF. CDR3 nucleotides: TGTGCCAGCAGCAAAGAACCAAGAGGGTGCATCTCGAGTGAGCAGTTCTTC.

As DNA, the CDR3 is TGTGCCAGCAGTACTCACTGGTATGGCTACACCTTC. Its protein product is CASSTHWYGYTF. This chain uses TRBV28 with TRBJ1-2; D not resolved. This CDR3 contains 12 residues. CDR1 is MDHEN, CDR2 SYDVKM, per germline. V lost 5 bases, J lost 5 bases, and 9 bases lay in between.

V gene TRBV7-8 combines with J gene TRBJ1-3; tentative D call: TRBD1 (6 bases). The CDR3 is made up of 16 amino acids. V was pared by 5 bases and J by 4 bases, with 18 bases between. Per the germline V gene, CDR1 is SGHVS and CDR2 is FQNEAQ. CDR3 protein: CASSPRVQGRGNTIYF. The CDR3 region has the DNA TGTGCCAGCAGCCCGCGGGTACAGGGAAGGGGAAACACCATATATTTT.

This clone has only one observation. The chain employs TRBV7-9 and TRBJ1-1; D possibly corresponds to TRBD1 (5 bases). V was trimmed by 4 bases and J by 4 bases, leaving 10 bases between them. Germline CDR1 and CDR2: SEHNR and FQNEAQ (reference sequence). There are 13 residues in the CDR3. CDR3 amino acids: CASSSGGGTEAFF. DNA for the CDR3: TGTGCCAGCAGCTCCGGGGGGGGCACTGAAGCTTTCTTT.

The V and J genes are TRBV28 and TRBJ1-6, with 12 bases identical to TRBD1. CDR3 size: 17 residues. Germline assignment: CDR1 MDHEN and CDR2 SYDVKM. After removal of 9 bases from V and 9 bases from J, the junction contained 15 bases not matched to a gene. The CDR3 protein is CASRTPGTGGAGSPLHF. The DNA for the CDR3 is TGTGCCAGTAGAACCCCCGGGACAGGGGGCGCGGGTTCACCCCTCCACTTT.

The CDR3 DNA is TGTGCCAGCACCTCGGGGGGATACGTGAACACCGGGGAGCTGTTTTTT. Protein product: CASTSGGYVNTGELFF. The chain links TRBV2 to TRBJ2-2, with 7 bases matching TRBD2. CDR3 length: 16 residues. The J segment lost 1 base and the V segment lost 7 bases, leaving 9 bases of the junction unmatched. The germline CDR1 and CDR2 sequences are SNHLY and FYNNEI.

The chain links TRBV24-1 to TRBJ2-2, with 15 bases that match TRBD2. CDR1 is KGHDR and CDR2 is SFDVKD in the germline V gene. Unmatched junction bases numbered 6, after V lost 4 bases and J lost 4 bases. The CDR3 is made up of 18 amino acids. This CDR3 reads CATSDPGLAGGRTGELFF. In DNA, the CDR3 is TGTGCCACCAGTGACCCGGGACTAGCGGGAGGCCGCACCGGGGAGCTGTTTTTT.

The rearrangement links TRBV28 to TRBJ2-2; D ambiguous. Per the germline V gene, CDR1 is MDHEN and CDR2 is SYDVKM. The CDR3 runs 14 residues. The V end lost 3 bases, the J end lost 4 bases, and 9 bases lay between the germline ends. The CDR3 coding sequence is TGTGCCAGCAGTTTGGTCAGCTCCACCGGGGAGCTGTTTTTT. Its translation: CASSLVSSTGELFF.

V usage is TRBV6-5 and J usage is TRBJ2-4; D might be TRBD2 (7 bases). The V gene's germline CDR1 is MNHEY and CDR2 SVGAGI. The germline V and J ends were trimmed by 5 bases and 6 bases, with 14 bases remaining between them. The CDR3 has 14 amino acids. The chain's CDR3 is CASSLVGGGNIQYF. The CDR3 DNA follows: TGTGCCAGCAGTCTAGTGGGAGGGGGAAACATTCAGTACTTC.

V gene TRBV10-3 combines with J gene TRBJ1-5; D is ambiguous. CDR3 length: 13 residues. With 10 bases removed from V and 0 bases from J, the gap between germline ends came to 10 bases. The germline V gene encodes CDR1 ENHRY and CDR2 SYGVKD. CDR3: CANAWDSNQPQHF. The CDR3, as DNA: TGTGCCAACGCATGGGATAGCAATCAGCCCCAGCATTTT.

The chain has TRBV6-5 and TRBJ1-3; 7 bases match TRBD1. CDR3 length: 15 residues. The trim removed 3 bases at V and 2 bases at J, leaving 4 bases unmatched. Germline V gene data show CDR1 as MNHEY and CDR2 as SVGAGI. In DNA, the CDR3 is TGTGCCAGCAGTTATGGGACAGAGCCTGGAAACACCATATATTTT. It yields the protein CASSYGTEPGNTIYF.

This clone was observed a single time. The chain uses TRBV7-3 and TRBJ1-2; TRBD1 agrees at 7 bases. V was clipped by 4 bases and J by 6 bases; unmatched bases: 8. The CDR3 totals 14 residues. Germline values: CDR1 SGHTA, CDR2 FQGTGA. The CDR3 DNA follows: TGTGCCAGCAGCTCTCGACAGGGCCGAGATGGCTACACCTTC. Translation gives CASSSRQGRDGYTF.

CDR3 in amino acids: CASSAYDGTSGSRDTQYF. CDR3 nucleotide sequence: TGTGCCAGCAGCGCGTACGACGGGACTAGCGGGAGTCGAGATACGCAGTATTTT. The rearrangement joins TRBV5-6 to TRBJ2-3, with 14 bases aligning to TRBD2. V shed 4 bases, J shed 5 bases, and the junction held 12 bases outside the gene matches. The CDR3 has 18 amino acids. CDR1 SGHDT and CDR2 YYEEEE come from the germline V gene. The full variable domain, rest sourced from reference TRBV5-6 and TRBJ2-3, is DAGVTQSPTHLIKTRGQQVTLRCSPKSGHDTVSWYQQALGQGPQFIFQYYEEEERQRGNFPDRFSGHQFPNYSSELNVNALLLGDSALYLCASSAYDGTSGSRDTQYFGPGTRLTVL.

V and J are TRBV6-1 and TRBJ1-2; tentatively, D is TRBD1 (5 bases). V lost 1 base and J 4 bases, leaving 10 bases between the germline ends. CDR1 and CDR2 from the germline V gene are MNHNS and SASEGT. The CDR3 covers 14 residues. The CDR3 spells CASSEVGRGYGYTF. In DNA, the CDR3 is TGTGCCAGCAGTGAAGTTGGGAGGGGCTATGGCTACACCTTC.